One sample yielded the 19 T cell receptor beta chains listed below, sequenced in a study of blood T cell repertoires in COVID-19 (dated by TCRdb to the early 2020s). The library relied on the immunoSEQ multiplex PCR assay. TCRdb retrieved this table from immuneACCESS and kept in-frame rearrangements only. Not all clones are present; in checked studies, unresolved V genes account for under half, and no reason is known for the remainder. The table for this sample lists some 180,000 clones; approximately 87% of them were counted only once. The ten top clones hold 20% of the sample. Sequenced sample: peripheral blood. The receptors derive from a man in his 70s with active or convalescent COVID-19.

In its sample, this clone was seen a few times. The CDR3 loop is CASSVGTVSTDTQYF. The DNA of the CDR3 is TGTGCCAGCAGCGTGGGGACAGTTAGCACAGATACGCAGTATTTT. The V call is TRBV9, the J call TRBJ2-3; 7 nucleotides align to TRBD1. Germline V gene sequence: CDR1 SGDLS, CDR2 YYNGEE. This CDR3 is 15 amino acids long. The V gene end was trimmed by 2 bases and the J gene end by 0 bases; junction bases not matched to a gene: 3. Using reference TRBV9 and TRBJ2-3 for the parts outside the CDR3, the full variable domain is DSGVTQTPKHLITATGQRVTLRCSPRSGDLSVYWYQQSLDQGLQFLIQYYNGEERAKGNILERFSAQQFPDLHSELNLSSLELGDSALYFCASSVGTVSTDTQYFGPGTRLTVL.

The CDR3 DNA reads TGTGCCAGCAGCTTAGCGCAAGGGGGACAGGGAGACAATCAGCCCCAGCATTTT. This codes for CASSLAQGGQGDNQPQHF. V gene TRBV7-9 combines with J gene TRBJ1-5, with 9 bases lining up with TRBD1. This CDR3 has 18 amino acids. CDR1 is SEHNR, CDR2 FQNEAQ, per germline (reference sequence). J lost 3 bases, V lost 0 bases, and 9 bases had no gene match.

The V gene is TRBV15, the J gene TRBJ1-4; TRBD1 matches at 7 bases. This CDR3 contains 15 residues. CDR1 is LNHNV, CDR2 YYDKDF, per germline (reference sequence). With V trimmed by 0 bases and J by 7 bases, 5 bases remained unmatched. CDR3 nucleotide sequence: TGTGCCACCAGCAGAGATAGACAGGGCACTGAAAAACTGTTTTTT. Translating it yields CATSRDRQGTEKLFF.

This clone showed up just once. The V and J genes are TRBV4-3 and TRBJ2-7; D gene unclear. CDR1 is LGHNA and CDR2 is YSLEER in the germline V gene. Trimming took 1 base from V and 2 from J, leaving 9 bases between them. The CDR3 sequence is 14 residues long. The CDR3 here is CASSQVAGAYEQYF. The CDR3 coding sequence is TGCGCCAGCAGCCAAGTGGCAGGTGCCTACGAGCAGTACTTC.

The V call is TRBV7-2, the J call TRBJ2-2; 14 positions match TRBD2. Trimming removed 7 bases from V and 4 bases from J; junction bases left unmatched: 5. The length of the CDR3 is 16 residues. Germline V gives CDR1 SGHTA, CDR2 FQGNSA. This chain's CDR3 is CASNGLAGGLTGELFF. The CDR3 DNA sequence: TGTGCCAGCAACGGACTAGCGGGAGGACTCACCGGGGAGCTGTTTTTT.

The chain links TRBV27 to TRBJ2-7; 10 bases fit TRBD1. Looked up from germline, CDR1 is MNHEY and CDR2 is SMNVEV (reference sequence). V was pared by 8 bases and J by 6 bases, with 13 bases of the junction left unmatched. The CDR3 is made up of 15 amino acids. In nucleotides, the CDR3 is TGTGCCAGCCGGGGGGCCGGGACAGGGGATGGCGAGCAGTACTTC. Amino acids: CASRGAGTGDGEQYF.

The chain has TRBV2 and TRBJ1-5, with D maybe TRBD1 (5 bases). CDR3 size: 12 residues. V lost 7 bases and J lost 6, with 10 bases in between. Germline CDR1 and CDR2: SNHLY and FYNNEI. The CDR3 loop is CASNTGGQPQHF. CDR3 coding DNA: TGTGCCAGCAATACCGGGGGTCAGCCCCAGCATTTT. Full variable domain (rest looked up from reference TRBV2 and TRBJ1-5): EPEVTQTPSHQVTQMGQEVILRCVPISNHLYFYWYRQILGQKVEFLVSFYNNEISEKSEIFDDQFSVERPDGSNFTLKIRSTKLEDSAMYFCASNTGGQPQHFGDGTRLSIL.

The genes are TRBV6-5 and TRBJ1-4; D remains unclear. The CDR3 spans 15 residues. Germline V gene sequence: CDR1 MNHEY, CDR2 SVGAGI. V gave up 3 bases and J gave up 7 bases, with 15 bases separating them. The DNA of the CDR3 is TGTGCCAGCAGTTATTCCCGACAATTCCCTGAAAAACTGTTTTTT. Encoded protein: CASSYSRQFPEKLFF.

The table lists this clone with a few counts. The gene calls are TRBV2 and TRBJ2-5; D unclear. Germline lookup yields CDR1 SNHLY and CDR2 FYNNEI. This CDR3 spans 13 amino acids. V shed 4 bases and J shed 3 bases, with 9 bases lying between them. This CDR3 is CASSGAAEETQYF. The CDR3 DNA follows: TGTGCCAGCAGTGGGGCCGCCGAAGAGACCCAGTACTTC.

J is TRBJ1-3 and V is TRBV5-1, with D maybe TRBD1 (6 bases). V shed 3 bases and J shed 2 bases, with 12 bases lying between them. Germline CDR1 reads SGHRS; CDR2 reads YFSETQ. This CDR3 spans 15 amino acids. CDR3 in amino acids: CASSSGGATGNTIYF. The CDR3 bases are TGCGCCAGCAGCTCTGGGGGGGCAACTGGAAACACCATATATTTT.

The chain is built from TRBV7-2 and TRBJ1-3; no reliable D call. V lost 2 bases and J lost 4, with 6 bases in between. Germline CDR1 and CDR2: SGHTA and FQGNSA. The CDR3 is 13 residues long. CDR3 bases: TGTGCCAGCAGCTTAAGGCGGGGAAACACCATATATTTT. Encoded protein: CASSLRRGNTIYF.

The chain employs TRBV11-2 and TRBJ1-2; D is unresolved. Trimming removed 5 bases from V and 5 bases from J, with 9 bases in between. Germline CDR1 is SGHAT and CDR2 is FQNNGV. The CDR3 is 12 residues long. CDR3 amino acids: CASSQAGYGYTF. CDR3 bases: TGTGCCAGCAGCCAAGCGGGTTATGGCTACACCTTC.

V gene TRBV30 combines with J gene TRBJ1-4; TRBD1 matches at 7 bases. V lost 3 bases, J lost 10 bases, and 5 bases stayed unmatched. Looked up from germline, CDR1 is GTSNPN and CDR2 is SVGIG (reference sequence). The CDR3 contains 12 residues. The CDR3 loop reads CAWRTGSSKLFF. The CDR3 DNA sequence: TGTGCCTGGAGGACAGGGAGCTCAAAACTGTTTTTT. Variable domain in full (rest from reference TRBV30 and TRBJ1-4): SQTIHQWPATLVQPVGSPLSLECTVEGTSNPNLYWYRQAAGRGLQLLFYSVGIGQISSEVPQNLSASRPQDRQFILSSKKLLLSDSGFYLCAWRTGSSKLFFGSGTQLSVL.

The CDR3 spells CASSVQRSGTDTQYF. The CDR3 DNA reads as TGTGCCAGCAGTGTACAGCGGTCAGGCACAGATACGCAGTATTTT. The genes are TRBV6-6 and TRBJ2-3, with a possible D match to TRBD2 (5 bases). Trimming took 5 bases from V and 1 from J, leaving 13 bases between them. CDR3 length equals 15 residues. The germline gives CDR1 MNHNY, CDR2 SVGAGI (reference sequence).

The chain uses TRBV28 and TRBJ1-2, with 9 bases fitting TRBD1. The CDR3 loop spans 13 amino acids. Germline V gene data show CDR1 as MDHEN and CDR2 as SYDVKM. V lost 6 bases and J lost 3; bases outside the gene matches: 2. The CDR3 DNA follows: TGTGCCAGCAGAACAGGGGGCGACTATGGCTACACCTTC. Its translation: CASRTGGDYGYTF.

The chain uses TRBV30 and TRBJ1-1; D call uncertain. V was pared by 2 bases and J by 5 bases, with 15 bases between. The CDR3 runs to 14 residues. Germline V gene sequence: CDR1 GTSNPN, CDR2 SVGIG (reference sequence). CDR3 region: CAWSRDLLGTEAFF. DNA of the CDR3: TGTGCCTGGAGTAGAGACCTCCTCGGGACTGAAGCTTTCTTT.

The chain has TRBV5-4 and TRBJ1-2; the D is unclear. Germline V gene sequence: CDR1 SGHNT, CDR2 YYREEE (reference sequence). The ends were cut back, 0 bases at V and 4 bases at J, with 10 bases in the middle. The CDR3 contains 14 residues. The CDR3 reads CASSLAAGSYGYTF. DNA for the CDR3: TGTGCCAGCAGCTTGGCAGCGGGGAGCTATGGCTACACCTTC.

The genes are TRBV18 and TRBJ2-3; D might be TRBD1 (8 bases). From germline, CDR1 is KGHSH and CDR2 LQKENI. The CDR3 is made up of 16 amino acids. The V end lost 2 bases, the J end lost 2 bases, and 14 bases lay between the germline ends. The CDR3 nucleotides read TGTGCCAGCTCACCAAACAGGGGGGGGAACACAGATACGCAGTATTTT. Residues: CASSPNRGGNTDTQYF.

This rearrangement joins TRBV7-6 to TRBJ1-6; D is ambiguous. This CDR3 comprises 16 residues. Trimming left V 1 base short and J 8 bases short, with 15 bases between. Germline values: CDR1 SGHVS, CDR2 FNYEAQ. CDR3 residues: CASSLGVPGSDSPLHF. The CDR3 nucleotides read TGTGCCAGCAGCTTAGGGGTACCGGGGTCGGATTCACCCCTCCACTTT.